This TCR beta chain was documented in a study of spatial heterogeneity in lung cancer. For the study at large: More than eight raw reads, on average, carried each unique TCR and UMI combination. General observations from the study: For expanded intratumoral alpha and beta TCRs, counts tracked tumor mutation counts.

In its sample, this clonotype was seen many times. The antigen is unknown. Trimming removed 2 bases at V and 0 bases at J, with 11 bases between. Germline CDR1 SGHRS, CDR2 YFSETQ. The CDR3 loop spans 15 amino acids. Documented time point: sample taken at primary tumor resection. Patients with untreated early-stage non-small cell lung cancer, numbering 72, were the donors. Unsorted whole RNA from tumor, nontumor lung or frozen PBMC underwent sequencing. Each CDR3 protein gets one entry after TCRdb re-called the 5' RACE reads with MiXCR. The sample has 6,500 to 8,500 distinct CDR3 sequences, around 3.2% seen once.

The source material was lung tumor tissue, sampled at surgery. This TCR derives from a male donor with early-stage non-small cell lung cancer. The gene calls are TRBV5-1 and TRBJ1-1; D perhaps matches TRBD1 (5 bases). CDR3 protein: CASSLGTAMNTEAFF. DNA for the CDR3: TGCGCCAGCAGCTTAGGGACTGCTATGAACACTGAAGCTTTCTTT.